One and the same sample provided the 30 T cell receptor beta chains below, sequenced in a study of early T cells in non-severe SARS-CoV-2 infection. TCRdb ran MiXCR on the 5' RACE reads and lists one entry per CDR3 protein. The table lists over 100,000 distinct CDR3 sequences, roughly 14% of them singletons. Sequences were obtained from whole blood. All receptors come from an adult who was a healthcare worker with PCR-confirmed SARS-CoV-2 infection or an uninfected control (not recorded which).

The chain links TRBV14 to TRBJ2-3; D gene ambiguous. The ends were cut back, 2 bases at V and 1 base at J, with 4 bases in the middle. Germline V gene sequence: CDR1 SGHDN, CDR2 FVKESK. This CDR3 has 13 residues. The CDR3 sequence: CASSQQGTDTQYF. DNA of the CDR3: TGTGCCAGCAGCCAACAGGGCACAGATACGCAGTATTTT.

This clonotype showed up many times. The J gene is TRBJ1-4, the V gene TRBV28; TRBD1 is a possible D gene (5 bases). In germline, CDR1 is MDHEN, CDR2 SYDVKM. The V and J ends lost 2 bases and 13 bases respectively, with 8 bases between them. The CDR3 sequence is 11 residues long. Written as DNA, the CDR3 is TGTGCCAGCAGTTTACGGGGGGGACTGTTTTTT. It yields the protein CASSLRGGLFF.

The sample holds many counts of this clonotype. The chain couples TRBV20-1 to TRBJ1-4; 7 bases line up with TRBD1. Germline values: CDR1 DFQATT, CDR2 SNEGSKA (reference sequence). With V trimmed by 4 bases and J by 7 bases, 6 bases remained unmatched. The CDR3 consists of 13 residues. The DNA of the CDR3 is TGCAGTGCTAACAGGGGAAACGTTGAAAAACTGTTTTTT. It specifies CSANRGNVEKLFF.

This sequence joins TRBV9 and TRBJ2-2; D gene uncertain. Deletions cut 0 bases from V and 4 bases from J, with 10 bases between. Germline V gives CDR1 SGDLS, CDR2 YYNGEE. The CDR3 runs to 15 residues. CDR3 DNA: TGTGCCAGCAGCGTAGCTGGAGATGGCACCGGGGAGCTGTTTTTT. Protein sequence: CASSVAGDGTGELFF.

J is TRBJ1-1 and V is TRBV27; TRBD1 is a possible D gene (6 bases). CDR3 length: 14 amino acids. Trimming pared 5 bases from V and 4 bases from J, leaving 14 bases between. Germline V lookup: CDR1 MNHEY, CDR2 SMNVEV (reference sequence). In DNA form, the CDR3 reads TGTGCCAGCAGTCCGCGAAGACAGGCCACTGAAGCTTTCTTT. It specifies CASSPRRQATEAFF.

This clonotype was seen repeatedly, ten times or more. V is TRBV29-1 and J is TRBJ2-7, with 14 bases lining up with TRBD2. V trimming: 1 base; J trimming: 3 bases; junction bases outside the gene matches: 2. Germline CDR1 reads SQVTM; CDR2 reads ANQGSEA. The CDR3 contains 15 residues. The CDR3 loop reads CSVEVGLAGVYEQYF. CDR3 bases: TGCAGCGTTGAAGTGGGACTAGCGGGAGTCTACGAGCAGTACTTC.

This clonotype was counted between two and nine times. The chain joins TRBV7-3 to TRBJ1-1, with D hard to call. The CDR3 consists of 14 residues. Trimming left V 3 bases short and J 1 base short, with 9 bases between. Per germline, CDR1 SGHTA and CDR2 FQGTGA. The DNA for the CDR3 is TGTGCCAGCAGCTTGTATGGGGAGAACACTGAAGCTTTCTTT. Translating gives CASSLYGENTEAFF. The entire variable domain, with the rest obtained from reference TRBV7-3 and TRBJ1-1, is as follows: GAGVSQTPSNKVTEKGKYVELRCDPISGHTALYWYRQSLGQGPEFLIYFQGTGAADDSGLPNDRFFAVRPEGSVSTLKIQRTERGDSAVYLCASSLYGENTEAFFGQGTRLTVV.

This chain links TRBV5-5 with TRBJ1-2; no clear D. The germline V and J ends were trimmed by 4 bases and 5 bases, with 15 bases remaining between them. The germline V gene has CDR1 SGHKS and CDR2 YYEKEE (reference sequence). This CDR3 spans 14 amino acids. The CDR3 bases are TGTGCCAGCAGCCCCCGGCCCTACGAATATGGCTACACCTTC. Translation: CASSPRPYEYGYTF.

This clonotype was observed many times. The chain links TRBV10-1 to TRBJ2-5, with D possibly being TRBD2 (6 bases). The CDR3 runs to 15 residues. Trimming left V 2 bases short and J 1 base short, with 11 bases between. Germline lookup yields CDR1 WNHNN and CDR2 SYGVQD (reference sequence). The DNA for the CDR3 is TGCGCCAGCAGTGAGGGTGCGGGAAGCCAAGAGACCCAGTACTTC. Protein sequence: CASSEGAGSQETQYF.

The rearrangement joins TRBV5-5 to TRBJ1-2; unclear D gene. The CDR3 has 13 residues. Germline CDR1 is SGHKS and CDR2 is YYEKEE (reference sequence). V was trimmed by 5 bases and J by 4 bases, leaving 12 bases between them. In nucleotides, the CDR3 is TGTGCCAGCAGGGCGGACTCTGTCTATGGCTACACCTTC. Protein: CASRADSVYGYTF. The whole variable domain, remainder taken from reference TRBV5-5 and TRBJ1-2, is DAGVTQSPTHLIKTRGQQVTLRCSPISGHKSVSWYQQVLGQGPQFIFQYYEKEERGRGNFPDRFSARQFPNYSSELNVNALLLGDSALYLCASRADSVYGYTFGSGTRLTVV.

J is TRBJ2-3 and V is TRBV7-9; no firm D call. Germline V lookup: CDR1 SEHNR, CDR2 FQNEAQ (reference sequence). Trimming cost V 2 bases and J 4 bases, with 7 bases left between them. The CDR3 has 13 amino acids. As DNA, the CDR3 is TGTGCCAGCAGCTTAATCCCAGCAGATACGCAGTATTTT. Its protein product is CASSLIPADTQYF.

This clonotype was detected ten times or more. The chain links TRBV12-3 or TRBV12-4 to TRBJ1-2; TRBD1 agrees at 7 bases. The CDR3 extends over 13 amino acids. Unmatched junction bases numbered 5, after V lost 6 bases and J lost 4 bases. CDR3: CASSEGGAYGYTF. Written as DNA, the CDR3 is TGTGCCAGCAGCGAAGGGGGCGCCTATGGCTACACCTTC.

In its sample, this clonotype was seen a few times. The chain's CDR3 is CASSLGLANYEQYF. The DNA of the CDR3 is TGTGCCAGCAGCTTAGGACTAGCAAACTACGAGCAGTACTTC. The rearrangement uses TRBV7-2 and TRBJ2-7; 7 nucleotides line up with TRBD2. V dropped 1 base and J dropped 3; count of bases not matched to a gene: 3. CDR1 SGHTA and CDR2 FQGNSA come from the germline V gene. The CDR3 extends over 14 amino acids.

The V and J genes are TRBV7-9 and TRBJ1-6; D unresolved. CDR1 and CDR2 from the germline V gene are SEHNR and FQNEAQ (reference sequence). Between the trimmed V and J ends, which lost 4 bases and 7 bases, there was a span of 11 bases. The CDR3 contains 14 residues. CDR3 sequence (DNA): TGTGCCAGCAGCTCCGGACCGAACAATTCACCCCTCCACTTT. Protein: CASSSGPNNSPLHF.

This clonotype was seen at least ten times. The chain carries TRBV30 and TRBJ1-2; D not resolved. The CDR3 totals 13 residues. V lost 2 bases to trimming and J lost 3 bases, with 10 bases between them. Germline V lookup: CDR1 GTSNPN, CDR2 SVGIG (reference sequence). The CDR3 coding sequence is TGTGCCTGGAGTCCTTCGGTATACTATGGCTACACCTTC. It translates to CAWSPSVYYGYTF. The full variable domain, with the rest looked up from reference TRBV30 and TRBJ1-2, is SQTIHQWPATLVQPVGSPLSLECTVEGTSNPNLYWYRQAAGRGLQLLFYSVGIGQISSEVPQNLSASRPQDRQFILSSKKLLLSDSGFYLCAWSPSVYYGYTFGSGTRLTVV.

Many counts were recorded for this clonotype. The chain links TRBV20-1 to TRBJ2-3, with D unclear. Germline V lookup: CDR1 DFQATT, CDR2 SNEGSKA (reference sequence). The V end was cut by 2 bases, the J end by 3 bases, with 6 bases between. There are 12 residues in the CDR3. Here the CDR3 DNA reads TGCAGTGCTAGACTCCGTACAGATACGCAGTATTTT. This codes for CSARLRTDTQYF.

The CDR3 here is CAIADSLTDTQYF. Here the CDR3 DNA reads TGTGCCATCGCGGACTCCCTCACAGATACGCAGTATTTT. V gene TRBV10-3 combines with J gene TRBJ2-3, with D possibly being TRBD2 (5 bases). The V end was cut by 8 bases, the J end by 2 bases, with 11 bases between. Germline CDR1 is ENHRY and CDR2 is SYGVKD. The CDR3 runs to 13 residues.

Note on this clonotype: This may arise from a read error, as a much more abundant clone is one base away. This chain links TRBV28 with TRBJ2-6, with D tentatively TRBD1 or TRBD2 (5 bases each). Per germline, CDR1 MDHEN and CDR2 SYDVKM. This CDR3 comprises 15 residues. The CDR3 loop is CASRLRGAGANFLTF. The CDR3, as DNA: TGTGCCAGCAGACTTCGGGGCGCTGGGGCCAACTTCCTGACTTTC.

This clonotype was seen more than once but under ten times. The chain recombines TRBV28 with TRBJ1-5, with a tentative D call TRBD1 (5 bases). The CDR3 is 13 amino acids. V lost 3 bases and J 6 bases, leaving 9 bases between the germline ends. Germline CDR1 and CDR2: MDHEN and SYDVKM. CDR3 region: CASSLTDLQPQHF. CDR3 nucleotides: TGTGCCAGCAGTTTGACAGATCTTCAGCCCCAGCATTTT.

This clonotype was found many times. The chain couples TRBV5-8 to TRBJ1-5; D gene unclear. There are 14 residues in the CDR3. In germline, CDR1 is SGHTS, CDR2 YDEGEE. With 2 bases removed from V and 0 bases from J, the gap between germline ends came to 6 bases. The CDR3 coding sequence is TGTGCCAGCAGCTTCTACCATAGCAATCAGCCCCAGCATTTT. As protein: CASSFYHSNQPQHF.

Ten or more counts support this clonotype. The chain links TRBV20-1 to TRBJ2-1, with 8 bases lining up with TRBD2. Germline values: CDR1 DFQATT, CDR2 SNEGSKA (reference sequence). The length of the CDR3 is 14 residues. V lost 3 bases and J lost 6; bases outside the gene matches: 7. CDR3 sequence (DNA): TGCAGTGCTAGTGGGACTAGTGTGGGCAATGAGCAGTTCTTC. Protein sequence: CSASGTSVGNEQFF.

This clonotype was found many times. The genes are TRBV30 and TRBJ1-6; D is uncertain. CDR1 GTSNPN and CDR2 SVGIG come from the germline V gene (reference sequence). V was clipped by 0 bases and J by 3 bases, with 15 bases between them. The CDR3 is 17 residues long. CDR3 sequence (DNA): TGTGCCTGGAGTGTAGGCAGCCAGTGGGGCTATAATTCACCCCTCCACTTT. Translated: CAWSVGSQWGYNSPLHF.

This clonotype was counted at least ten times. V gene TRBV7-6 combines with J gene TRBJ2-2; no clear D gene. CDR3 size: 13 residues. Per germline, CDR1 SGHVS and CDR2 FNYEAQ. The ends were cut back, 5 bases at V and 7 bases at J, with 11 bases in the middle. CDR3 in DNA: TGTGCCAGCAGCAATCCGACGGACGGGGAGCTGTTTTTT. Translating it yields CASSNPTDGELFF.

The chain combines TRBV7-3 with TRBJ2-1, with 11 bases matching TRBD2. Trimming removed 6 bases from V and 4 bases from J; junction bases left unmatched: 5. Germline CDR1 SGHTA, CDR2 FQGTGA. This CDR3 has 15 amino acids. CDR3 amino acids: CASSAGTSGYNEQFF. For the CDR3, the DNA is TGTGCCAGCAGTGCCGGGACTAGCGGATACAATGAGCAGTTCTTC.

The V call is TRBV14, the J call TRBJ2-5; 14 bases map to TRBD2. This CDR3 is built from 18 residues. Germline trimming cut 3 bases from V and 7 bases from J; bases unmatched to any gene: 13. The germline V gene has CDR1 SGHDN and CDR2 FVKESK. CDR3 region: CASSHDWKTSGRAGTQYF. DNA of the CDR3: TGTGCCAGCAGCCACGATTGGAAGACTAGCGGGAGGGCCGGGACCCAGTACTTC. Full variable domain (rest looked up from reference TRBV14 and TRBJ2-5): EAGVTQFPSHSVIEKGQTVTLRCDPISGHDNLYWYRRVMGKEIKFLLHFVKESKQDESGMPNNRFLAERTGGTYSTLKVQPAELEDSGVYFCASSHDWKTSGRAGTQYFGPGTRLLVL.

There are many counts of this clonotype. J is TRBJ2-6 and V is TRBV2, with unresolved D. V was pared by 9 bases and J by 8 bases, with 5 bases between. This CDR3 is built from 10 residues. Germline V CDR1 and CDR2: SNHLY, FYNNEI. CDR3 DNA sequence: TGTGCCAGTCAGACCAACGTCCTGACTTTC. It specifies CASQTNVLTF. Full variable domain (outside the CDR3, taken from reference TRBV2 and TRBJ2-6): EPEVTQTPSHQVTQMGQEVILRCVPISNHLYFYWYRQILGQKVEFLVSFYNNEISEKSEIFDDQFSVERPDGSNFTLKIRSTKLEDSAMYFCASQTNVLTFGAGSRLTVL.

The chain is built from TRBV6-4 and TRBJ1-1; D is uncertain. Germline CDR1 is MRHNA and CDR2 is SNTAGT. V shed 3 bases and J shed 4 bases, with 9 bases lying between them. This CDR3 has 13 residues. CDR3 amino acids: CASSEGRGTEAFF. Written as DNA, the CDR3 is TGTGCCAGCAGTGAGGGTCGGGGCACTGAAGCTTTCTTT.

This clonotype occurred a few times. V gene TRBV7-8 combines with J gene TRBJ1-2; D ambiguous. The CDR3 extends over 15 amino acids. The germline CDR1 and CDR2 sequences are SGHVS and FQNEAQ. The V and J ends lost 1 base and 5 bases respectively, with 14 bases between them. CDR3 DNA sequence: TGTGCCAGCAGCTTAGGTTCCCCAGGCGGATATGGCTACACCTTC. Amino acid sequence: CASSLGSPGGYGYTF.

There are many counts of this clonotype. The chain employs TRBV14 and TRBJ2-2; D unresolved. Germline CDR1 SGHDN, CDR2 FVKESK. Trimming shortened V by 1 base and J by 2 bases, and 2 bases separated the two germline ends. This CDR3 has 13 amino acids. The chain's CDR3 is CASSQANTGELFF. DNA of the CDR3: TGTGCCAGCAGCCAAGCCAACACCGGGGAGCTGTTTTTT.

The CDR3 DNA is TGCAGCGTTACCCAGCGGGAGCCGAGGAACAATGAGCAGTTCTTC. This encodes CSVTQREPRNNEQFF. V gene TRBV29-1 combines with J gene TRBJ2-1, with 8 bases that match TRBD2. Germline CDR1 and CDR2: SQVTM and ANQGSEA. The CDR3 sequence is 15 residues long. J gave up 5 bases and V 5 bases, and 11 bases lay outside the gene matches.